This T cell receptor (beta chain) was sequenced for a study of shared clonotypes between healthy human individuals. Germline V gives CDR1 MGHRA, CDR2 YSYEKL. The CDR3 has 16 amino acids. V was shortened by 1 base and J by 0 bases, with 11 bases between the two germline ends. CD45RO negativity and positive selection for CCR7 defined naive CD8 cells, a population that excluded terminally differentiated effector memory CD45RA+ cells. Study-wide points: Incompleteness in sorted-subset sequencing, despite large depth, was shown by rarefaction. In a few donors, around 5% of naive CD4 clonotypes appeared in common. The diversity represented, both genetic and in exposure history, was limited by few donors.

About this clone: The antigen is unknown.

In the authors' methods: ImmunoSEQ output held junction-only sequences without quality scores, so filtering differed. Profiled with immunoSEQ multiplex PCR; TCRdb holds only in-frame clones, not every one. V, J and clone size are taken as reported in that table, and D and trimming were inferred from the DNA itself. Here the sample spans 800,000 to 950,000 clones, 96% being singletons. The V gene is TRBV4-1, the J gene TRBJ2-3, with a possible D match to TRBD2 (5 bases). Sequencing was performed on naive CD8+ T cells sorted from blood. The receptor comes from a man aged 25 to 40 in good health. DNA for the CDR3: TGCGCCAGCAGCCAAGGGCTAGCCATTAGCACAGATACGCAGTATTTT. This gives the protein CASSQGLAISTDTQYF.